These 27 T cell receptor beta chains originate from one sample sequenced in a study of blood T cell repertoires in COVID-19. Libraries were prepared by immunoSEQ multiplex PCR; TCRdb keeps only in-frame clonotypes and omits some of them. In the table there are 190,000 or so clones, around 87% of which are singletons. The sequenced sample was peripheral blood. The receptors were sampled from a man in his fifties with acute or convalescent COVID-19.

The chain recombines TRBV11-3 with TRBJ1-1, with D uncertain. This CDR3 region has 13 residues. Germline-derived CDR1 and CDR2 are SGHNT and YENEEA. Deletions cut 0 bases from V and 1 base from J, with 3 bases between. CDR3 amino acids: CASSLDGNTEAFF. The CDR3 DNA is TGTGCCAGCAGCTTAGACGGGAACACTGAAGCTTTCTTT. Variable domain in full (rest from reference TRBV11-3 and TRBJ1-1): EAGVVQSPRYKIIEKKQPVAFWCNPISGHNTLYWYLQNLGQGPELLIRYENEEAVDDSQLPKDRFSAERLKGVDSTLKIQPAELGDSAVYLCASSLDGNTEAFFGQGTRLTVV.

The chain is built from TRBV9 and TRBJ2-6; D is possibly TRBD1 (5 bases). Germline assignment: CDR1 SGDLS and CDR2 YYNGEE. V lost 1 base and J 3 bases, leaving 8 bases between the germline ends. This CDR3 is 15 amino acids long. In DNA, the CDR3 is TGTGCCAGCAGCGTACAGGGTAGTGGGGCCAACGTCCTGACTTTC. It specifies CASSVQGSGANVLTF.

A few counts support this clone. The sample holds other DNA sequences that translate to the same CDR3. This chain uses TRBV6-6 with TRBJ1-5, with D perhaps matching TRBD1 (5 bases). The germline V gene encodes CDR1 MNHNY and CDR2 SVGAGI (reference sequence). Trimming cost V 0 bases and J 6 bases, with 9 bases left between them. The CDR3 is 14 residues long. The CDR3 reads CASSYSQGGQPQHF. The CDR3, as DNA: TGTGCCAGCAGTTACTCGCAGGGTGGTCAGCCCCAGCATTTT.

This clone came up once. J is TRBJ1-5 and V is TRBV7-9; the match to TRBD1 covers 7 bases. The V gene's germline CDR1 is SEHNR and CDR2 FQNEAQ (reference sequence). The CDR3 sequence is 18 residues long. The J segment lost 0 bases and the V segment lost 5 bases, leaving 13 bases of the junction unmatched. CDR3 sequence: CASSLRQGMRRSNQPQHF. The CDR3 region has the DNA TGTGCCAGCAGCCTACGACAGGGAATGAGGCGTAGCAATCAGCCCCAGCATTTT.

This clone was detected only a few times. The J gene is TRBJ1-1, the V gene TRBV29-1; D gene ambiguous. The germline V gene encodes CDR1 SQVTM and CDR2 ANQGSEA. Trimming took 2 bases from V and 0 from J, leaving 7 bases between them. This CDR3 comprises 13 residues. The CDR3 nucleotides read TGCAGCGTTGAATCCGTTCTGAACACTGAAGCTTTCTTT. This codes for CSVESVLNTEAFF.

This chain connects TRBV2 to TRBJ2-2; D remains ambiguous. CDR3 size: 14 residues. In germline, CDR1 is SNHLY, CDR2 FYNNEI. Between the trimmed V and J ends, which lost 6 bases and 4 bases, there was a span of 12 bases. This CDR3 reads CASSLERSTGELFF. The CDR3 bases are TGTGCCAGCAGCTTAGAACGTTCCACCGGGGAGCTGTTTTTT.

The gene calls are TRBV7-2 and TRBJ2-1, with TRBD2 identical over 7 bases. The CDR3 loop spans 16 amino acids. After removal of 5 bases from V and 0 bases from J, the junction contained 7 bases not matched to a gene. The germline gives CDR1 SGHTA, CDR2 FQGNSA. The CDR3 nucleotides are TGTGCCAGCAGCCCGACGGGGGGACGCTCCTACAATGAGCAGTTCTTC. Amino acids: CASSPTGGRSYNEQFF.

The gene calls are TRBV9 and TRBJ1-2; D is uncertain. The CDR3 totals 16 residues. Per germline, CDR1 SGDLS and CDR2 YYNGEE. Trimming stripped 3 bases from V and 7 bases from J, with 22 bases between. This chain's CDR3 is CASSAPVDKRVGGYTF. CDR3 sequence (DNA): TGTGCCAGCAGCGCCCCGGTTGACAAGAGGGTAGGTGGCTACACCTTC.

The gene calls are TRBV28 and TRBJ1-2, with TRBD1 identical over 10 bases. This CDR3 is built from 15 residues. Germline V gene sequence: CDR1 MDHEN, CDR2 SYDVKM. The V gene end was trimmed by 2 bases and the J gene end by 5 bases; junction bases not matched to a gene: 5. CDR3 residues: CASSLPGTGVYGYTF. The CDR3 nucleotides are TGTGCCAGCAGTTTACCGGGGACAGGGGTATATGGCTACACCTTC.

The rearrangement links TRBV4-3 to TRBJ1-3; D is perhaps TRBD1 (5 bases). Germline V CDR1 and CDR2: LGHNA, YSLEER. The CDR3 is 18 residues long. V was pared by 0 bases and J by 0 bases, with 15 bases between. The CDR3: CASSQDFTGVYSGNTIYF. Here the CDR3 DNA reads TGCGCCAGCAGCCAAGATTTTACAGGAGTATACTCTGGAAACACCATATATTTT.

This clone was detected only once. The chain links TRBV6-2 or TRBV6-3 to TRBJ1-5; perhaps TRBD1 as D (6 bases). From germline, CDR1 is MNHEY and CDR2 SVGEGT. The V gene lost 1 base and the J gene lost 5 bases, with 15 bases spanning the gap. The CDR3 has 16 residues. CDR3 sequence (DNA): TGTGCCAGCAGTTACTTAGGGACAAACGGCGATCAGCCCCAGCATTTT. This codes for CASSYLGTNGDQPQHF.

The chain has TRBV28 and TRBJ2-7, with 7 bases identical to TRBD1. This CDR3 spans 14 amino acids. The V segment lost 2 bases and the J segment 6 bases; nucleotides outside the gene matches: 7. Germline CDR1 and CDR2: MDHEN and SYDVKM. The CDR3 DNA reads as TGTGCCAGCAGTTTAGGATACAGGGGATCCGAGCAGTACGTC. Translating it yields CASSLGYRGSEQYV.

The chain is built from TRBV28 and TRBJ1-2; D may be TRBD1 (6 bases). The CDR3 length is 14 residues. The germline V and J ends were trimmed by 7 bases and 4 bases, with 16 bases remaining between them. Germline CDR1 and CDR2: MDHEN and SYDVKM. CDR3 nucleotides: TGTGCCAGCACCCTAGGGGGGGGGCTCTATGGCTACACCTTC. Encoded protein: CASTLGGGLYGYTF.

The chain couples TRBV27 to TRBJ1-5, with TRBD1 as a possible D gene (5 bases). CDR1 MNHEY and CDR2 SMNVEV come from the germline V gene (reference sequence). V lost 2 bases, J lost 0 bases, and 14 bases lay in between. The CDR3 is 17 residues long. The chain's CDR3 is CASSLDREPVSNQPQHF. The CDR3 nucleotides read TGTGCCAGCAGTTTAGACAGAGAACCTGTTAGCAATCAGCCCCAGCATTTT.

The chain carries TRBV5-1 and TRBJ2-2; tentatively, D is TRBD2 (6 bases). The CDR3 has 14 amino acids. The germline gives CDR1 SGHRS, CDR2 YFSETQ. Between the trimmed V and J ends, which lost 0 bases and 7 bases, there was a span of 10 bases. In DNA, the CDR3 is TGCGCCAGCAGCTTGGTCGGGGGTGACGGGGAGCTGTTTTTT. This translates into CASSLVGGDGELFF.

The chain recombines TRBV9 with TRBJ2-5; D not certain. Germline CDR1 SGDLS, CDR2 YYNGEE. This CDR3 is built from 9 residues. The CDR3 loop is CASGETQYF. DNA of the CDR3: TGTGCTTCCGGGGAGACCCAGTACTTC.

The chain is built from TRBV19 and TRBJ1-1; maybe TRBD1 (6 bases). The CDR3 length is 13 residues. Germline V gene sequence: CDR1 LNHDA, CDR2 SQIVND (reference sequence). V was cut by 8 bases and J by 10 bases, with 20 bases left in between. CDR3 amino acids: CASDPGQGTSAFF. In nucleotides, the CDR3 is TGTGCCAGTGACCCCGGGCAGGGGACATCAGCTTTCTTT.

This rearrangement joins TRBV4-2 to TRBJ2-1, with 8 bases aligning to TRBD2. Germline V lookup: CDR1 LGHNA, CDR2 YNFKEQ. This CDR3 region has 16 residues. V was clipped by 2 bases and J by 4 bases; unmatched bases: 7. CDR3 nucleotides: TGTGCCAGCAGCCAAAAAAGCGGGAGAGGGTACAATGAGCAGTTCTTC. Protein: CASSQKSGRGYNEQFF.

This chain joins TRBV7-6 and TRBJ1-1; D is undetermined. The CDR3 loop spans 11 amino acids. Trimming left V 5 bases short and J 4 bases short, with 5 bases between. Germline values: CDR1 SGHVS, CDR2 FNYEAQ. CDR3 sequence: CASSPGTEAFF. The CDR3 nucleotides are TGTGCCAGCAGCCCCGGCACTGAAGCTTTCTTT.

The chain uses TRBV5-4 and TRBJ1-2; D gene ambiguous. V was cut by 4 bases and J by 6 bases, with 19 bases left in between. The V gene's germline CDR1 is SGHNT and CDR2 YYREEE (reference sequence). CDR3 length equals 15 residues. Here the CDR3 DNA reads TGTGCCAGCAGCGCCGGAGGTCGGGGTTTCGATGGCTACACCTTC. Protein product: CASSAGGRGFDGYTF.

This chain joins TRBV7-8 and TRBJ1-1; 8 bases fit TRBD1. Germline-derived CDR1 and CDR2 are SGHVS and FQNEAQ. Trimming took 5 bases from V and 1 from J; bases not matched to a gene: 15. There are 18 residues in the CDR3. CDR3 sequence: CASSGPRRTGRKNTEAFF. CDR3 DNA sequence: TGTGCCAGCAGCGGCCCTAGGCGGACAGGGAGGAAGAACACTGAAGCTTTCTTT.

Here the CDR3 reads CATSRGGETQYF. For the CDR3, the DNA is TGTGCCACCTCAAGGGGAGGAGAGACCCAGTACTTC. The chain is built from TRBV19 and TRBJ2-5, with D possibly TRBD2 on 6 matching bases. Trimming left V 10 bases short and J 4 bases short, with 13 bases between. The germline V gene has CDR1 LNHDA and CDR2 SQIVND (reference sequence). The CDR3 runs 12 residues.

This chain connects TRBV9 to TRBJ2-7; TRBD2 is a possible D gene (5 bases). The CDR3 is 15 amino acids. V was cut by 0 bases and J by 0 bases, with 10 bases left in between. Germline V gene data show CDR1 as SGDLS and CDR2 as YYNGEE. The CDR3 DNA sequence: TGTGCCAGCAGCGTAGGACTACCTAGCTCCTACGAGCAGTACTTC. This encodes CASSVGLPSSYEQYF.

V is TRBV5-1 and J is TRBJ2-2, with 10 bases fitting TRBD2. Trimming took 0 bases from V and 7 from J; bases not matched to a gene: 9. CDR1 and CDR2 (germline): SGHRS, YFSETQ. This CDR3 contains 17 residues. DNA of the CDR3: TGCGCCAGCAGCTTGGTCCGTCGGCTAGCGGGGGACGGGGAGCTGTTTTTT. It is translated as CASSLVRRLAGDGELFF.

V is TRBV9 and J is TRBJ2-7; possible D gene TRBD2, 6 bases. CDR1 and CDR2 (germline): SGDLS, YYNGEE. Trimming took off 0 bases at V and 2 bases at J, with 12 bases between the two ends. The CDR3 consists of 15 residues. This CDR3 is CASSVVSGQAYEQYV. In DNA, the CDR3 is TGTGCCAGCAGCGTAGTGAGCGGGCAAGCCTACGAGCAGTACGTC.

This chain links TRBV28 with TRBJ1-4; perhaps TRBD1 as D (6 bases). V lost 5 bases to trimming and J lost 4 bases, with 11 bases between them. Germline CDR1 MDHEN, CDR2 SYDVKM. The CDR3 extends over 14 amino acids. The CDR3 DNA sequence: TGTGCCAGCAGTCCCCAGGGGAATAATGAAAAACTGTTTTTT. Its translation is CASSPQGNNEKLFF.

The chain uses TRBV29-1 and TRBJ2-7; 7 positions match TRBD1. CDR1 and CDR2 (germline): SQVTM, ANQGSEA. The CDR3 consists of 12 residues. With V trimmed by 7 bases and J by 0 bases, 3 bases remained unmatched. The CDR3 sequence is CSAGTVSYEQYF. The CDR3, as DNA: TGCAGCGCGGGGACAGTCTCCTACGAGCAGTACTTC.